This is a list of T cell receptor beta chains from one sample in a study of T-cell reconstitution after alpha-beta-depleted transplantation in children. One entry per CDR3 protein, called by TCRdb with MiXCR from the PCR reads. The sample lists about 400,000 distinct CDR3 sequences; roughly 14% were seen once. The specimen was PBMCs, collected from the stem cell graft. All receptors derive from a human donor who donated a stem cell graft to a child with Fanconi anemia. The CDR3 runs from the conserved cysteine through the conserved F or W. D genes are given only for firm matches.

V gene	J gene	D gene	CDR3 protein
TRBV7-7	TRBJ2-5	.	CASSSRVAGTETQYF
TRBV29-1	TRBJ2-5	TRBD2	CSVVAGDSQETQYF
TRBV18	TRBJ2-1	.	CASSPIVVDSYNEQFF
TRBV5-6	TRBJ1-2	.	CASSLPSGGGYTF
TRBV5-1	TRBJ2-1	TRBD1	CASSFAQGALIDEQFF
TRBV18	TRBJ1-1	.	CASSPPSLDTEAFF
TRBV20-1	TRBJ2-3	.	CSARDPRGAGDTQYF
TRBV19	TRBJ1-1	.	CASSPLQGNTEAFF
TRBV20-1	TRBJ2-2	.	CSASPDSTGELFF
TRBV28	TRBJ2-6	TRBD1	CASSPGTGGPGANVLTF
TRBV30	TRBJ1-2	.	CAWWSLNPQGYTF
TRBV29-1	TRBJ2-1	.	CSVDNSRGNEQFF
TRBV2	TRBJ1-1	.	CASTPSMSQAFF
TRBV20-1	TRBJ2-3	.	CSASRGGPKDTQYF
TRBV10-3	TRBJ1-1	.	CAISAPPGRGMNTEAFF
TRBV7-9	TRBJ1-1	.	CALQRDQGATMNTEAFF
TRBV20-1	TRBJ2-2	.	CSARDPGRSGELFF
TRBV5-6	TRBJ1-1	TRBD1	CASTPQGGDTEAFF
TRBV7-3	TRBJ2-2	TRBD2	CAISSGVLAGGSTGELFF
TRBV28	TRBJ2-1	.	CASSYGGTSYNEQFF
TRBV20-1	TRBJ1-2	.	CSAPTGDRLPTYGYTF
TRBV4-2	TRBJ2-3	.	CASSRVLPDTQYF
TRBV20-1	TRBJ1-5	.	CSAREGGAGQPQHF
TRBV24-1	TRBJ2-4	TRBD1	CATSDSYRGTKNIQYF
TRBV6-1	TRBJ2-1	.	CASDYPYPYNEQFF
TRBV6-1	TRBJ1-2	.	CASSEAGTVAYGYTF
TRBV19	TRBJ1-2	.	CASTLSGGYYGYTF
TRBV5-1	TRBJ1-5	.	CASSLEGRDFQPQHF
TRBV4-3	TRBJ1-4	.	CASSRFQGGGEKLFF
TRBV7-9	TRBJ1-6	TRBD1	CASSFTGGEGSPLHF
TRBV12-3/TRBV12-4	TRBJ2-1	TRBD2	CASRFYPGGEQFF
TRBV5-1	TRBJ2-7	.	CASSFSWTSGDEQYF
TRBV28	TRBJ1-5	.	CASSREVRTQPQHF
TRBV20-1	TRBJ1-1	.	CSASKNTEAFF
TRBV6-2/TRBV6-3	TRBJ2-1	.	CASRRDSGHYNEQFF
TRBV9	TRBJ2-1	.	CASSVAKGLRNEQFF
TRBV12-3/TRBV12-4	TRBJ2-1	.	CASSSTDLRGNEQFF